The 14 T cell receptor beta chains in this list originate from one sample, sequenced in a study of OX40 agonist ivuxolimab in advanced cancers. Libraries were prepared by immunoSEQ multiplex PCR; TCRdb keeps only in-frame clonotypes and omits some of them. Here the sample spans tens of thousands of clones, 70% to 90% being singletons. The specimen was CD4+ or CD8+ T cells sorted from blood, collected in a trial of the OX40 agonist ivuxolimab. The source of these receptors is an adult with an advanced solid tumor such as melanoma, head and neck, liver or kidney cancer.

The chain couples TRBV6-5 to TRBJ2-5; 9 nucleotides align to TRBD1. CDR1 is MNHEY and CDR2 is SVGAGI in the germline V gene. This CDR3 has 14 amino acids. V shed 5 bases and J 2 bases; nucleotides not matched to a gene: 3. CDR3 nucleotide sequence: TGTGCCAGCAGTCGGACAGGGGATCAAGAGACCCAGTACTTC. It translates to CASSRTGDQETQYF.

This clone was found once. J is TRBJ2-7 and V is TRBV30; 10 bases are a match to TRBD1. V lost 4 bases, J lost 2 bases, and 2 bases stayed unmatched. The CDR3 extends over 13 amino acids. Germline loops: CDR1 GTSNPN, CDR2 SVGIG (reference sequence). The CDR3 sequence is CAWTGTGAYEQYF. The CDR3 nucleotides read TGTGCCTGGACCGGGACAGGGGCCTACGAGCAGTACTTC.

V gene TRBV19 combines with J gene TRBJ1-5; D gene ambiguous. The V gene lost 3 bases and the J gene lost 6 bases, with 15 bases spanning the gap. The CDR3 totals 15 residues. CDR1 is LNHDA and CDR2 is SQIVND in the germline V gene (reference sequence). The CDR3 sequence: CASSIWREGGQPQHF. The CDR3 nucleotides are TGTGCCAGTAGTATTTGGAGGGAGGGTGGTCAGCCCCAGCATTTT. Drawing the rest from reference TRBV19 and TRBJ1-5, the complete variable domain is DGGITQSPKYLFRKEGQNVTLSCEQNLNHDAMYWYRQDPGQGLRLIYYSQIVNDFQKGDIAEGYSVSREKKESFPLTVTSAQKNPTAFYLCASSIWREGGQPQHFGDGTRLSIL.

The chain is built from TRBV7-3 and TRBJ1-5, with no clear D. V lost 3 bases, J lost 3 bases, and 6 bases lay in between. The CDR3 is made up of 13 amino acids. Germline loops: CDR1 SGHTA, CDR2 FQGTGA. The DNA of the CDR3 is TGTGCCAGCAGCTTTGCACCCAATCAGCCCCAGCATTTT. It translates to CASSFAPNQPQHF. The complete variable domain, with remaining parts taken from reference TRBV7-3 and TRBJ1-5, reads GAGVSQTPSNKVTEKGKYVELRCDPISGHTALYWYRQSLGQGPEFLIYFQGTGAADDSGLPNDRFFAVRPEGSVSTLKIQRTERGDSAVYLCASSFAPNQPQHFGDGTRLSIL.

This chain connects TRBV7-9 to TRBJ1-1; no reliable D call. Germline CDR1 reads SEHNR; CDR2 reads FQNEAQ (reference sequence). The CDR3 is 14 residues long. Trimming took 2 bases from V and 1 from J, leaving 8 bases between them. The CDR3 spells CASSLTARNTEAFF. CDR3 nucleotides: TGTGCCAGCAGCTTAACAGCAAGGAACACTGAAGCTTTCTTT.

This clone was counted a few times. V is TRBV7-2 and J is TRBJ2-1; TRBD2 aligns across 13 bases. V dropped 5 bases and J dropped 4; count of bases not matched to a gene: 11. CDR1 is SGHTA, CDR2 FQGNSA, per germline. This CDR3 is built from 18 residues. The CDR3 spells CASSLQTSGRVGYNEQFF. CDR3 nucleotides: TGTGCCAGCAGCCTACAAACTAGCGGGAGGGTGGGATACAATGAGCAGTTCTTC.

The chain joins TRBV19 to TRBJ2-1; D unclear. The length of the CDR3 is 15 residues. Germline CDR1 LNHDA, CDR2 SQIVND (reference sequence). The ends were cut back, 6 bases at V and 1 base at J, with 13 bases in the middle. CDR3 protein: CASRALERSYNEQFF. The CDR3 DNA follows: TGTGCCAGTAGGGCCCTGGAGAGATCCTACAATGAGCAGTTCTTC.

The J gene is TRBJ2-3, the V gene TRBV11-3; D unclear. Per germline, CDR1 SGHNT and CDR2 YENEEA. V was clipped by 4 bases and J by 6 bases, with 11 bases between them. This CDR3 contains 13 residues. The DNA for the CDR3 is TGTGCCAGCAGCTCGGACGTGAGGGATACGCAGTATTTT. Encoded protein: CASSSDVRDTQYF.

The chain links TRBV27 to TRBJ1-5; unclear D gene. The CDR3 totals 13 residues. V was pared by 7 bases and J by 3 bases, with 10 bases between. The germline CDR1 and CDR2 sequences are MNHEY and SMNVEV (reference sequence). CDR3: CASNPKNNQPQHF. The CDR3 nucleotides read TGTGCCAGCAACCCCAAAAACAATCAGCCCCAGCATTTT.

The chain joins TRBV10-3 to TRBJ2-6, with a possible D match to TRBD1 (5 bases). The CDR3 spans 15 residues. V was trimmed by 5 bases and J by 0 bases, leaving 8 bases between them. The V gene's germline CDR1 is ENHRY and CDR2 SYGVKD. Written as DNA, the CDR3 is TGTGCCATCAGTAATACAGGCTCTGGGGCCAACGTCCTGACTTTC. It yields the protein CAISNTGSGANVLTF.

The chain couples TRBV6-6 to TRBJ2-1; 8 positions agree with TRBD1. With 2 bases clipped from V and 4 bases from J, the junction kept 4 bases outside the gene matches. The CDR3 has 15 amino acids. Germline CDR1 MNHNY, CDR2 SVGAGI (reference sequence). The CDR3 reads CASSYTRTGYNEQFF. The CDR3 bases are TGTGCCAGCAGTTACACAAGGACAGGGTACAATGAGCAGTTCTTC.

The chain employs TRBV7-8 and TRBJ2-7, with D perhaps assigned TRBD1 or TRBD2 (6 bases each). The CDR3 has 13 amino acids. The V and J ends lost 7 bases and 5 bases respectively, with 15 bases between them. CDR1 and CDR2 (germline): SGHVS, FQNEAQ. CDR3 region: CASKRGGPDEQYF. The DNA of the CDR3 is TGTGCCAGCAAACGAGGGGGGCCGGACGAGCAGTACTTC.

The chain employs TRBV13 and TRBJ2-7, with 7 bases identical to TRBD1. V dropped 4 bases and J dropped 3; count of bases not matched to a gene: 3. The germline V gene encodes CDR1 PRHDT and CDR2 FYEKMQ (reference sequence). This CDR3 spans 13 amino acids. The CDR3 is CASSSYRGYEQYF. The CDR3 bases are TGTGCCAGCAGCTCTTACAGGGGCTACGAGCAGTACTTC.

V usage is TRBV19 and J usage is TRBJ1-1, with TRBD1 matching over 7 bases. CDR1 and CDR2 (germline): LNHDA, SQIVND (reference sequence). The CDR3 runs 14 residues. V gave up 4 bases and J gave up 6 bases; unmatched junction bases: 8. As DNA, the CDR3 is TGTGCCAGTAGTAGAACAGGGGAGGGAGCTGAAGCTTTCTTT. Its protein is CASSRTGEGAEAFF.